This entry concerns a single T cell receptor (beta chain). It has no known antigen specificity. No much larger clonotype is one base removed from it; base qualities were not supplied. The collaborating institutions used their own protocols to collect whole blood in K2EDTA tubes. Collaborator samples were shipped for TCRbeta analysis as frozen whole blood, isolated PBMCs, or DNA extracted from either sample type. Based on the germline V gene, the CDR1 and CDR2 sequences are SNHLY and FYNNEI. V was cut back by 2 bases and J by 7 bases, leaving a gap of 9 bases between them. The CDR3 numbers 14 residues from cysteine through phenylalanine. Only the CDR3 portion is preserved as DNA: 42 bases, with reading frame beginning at the first base. These data come from a study of blood T cell repertoires in COVID-19 (dated by TCRdb to about 2020). With respect to the entire study: Collaborator samples came from the United States, Italy and Spain and covered acute and convalescent phases of COVID-19. The material from the prospective study consisted of cDNA or gDNA derived from T cells, B-cell-depleted T cells, or PBMCs. Subjects who had been exposed to COVID-19, were actively infected with it, or had recovered from it provided the deeply sampled blood TCRbeta repertoires that made up the dataset. Sample metadata almost always included a de-identified subject ID, COVID-19 status, age in years and sex. Where available, HLA class I and class II types were taken from metadata supplied by the sample provider and were not determined by assay-based typing. A freely available public database, intended as a resource for researchers studying the immune response to SARS-CoV-2, is where the repertoires were released. Samples were obtained from the ongoing ImmuneRACE study (first 160 participants) and from about 1,300 subjects provided by 6 global collaborators. Broader findings and caveats from the paper: The quantity of clinical and demographic metadata differed by source and by participant and was supplied without curation.

TCRbeta CDR3 regions were amplified from genomic DNA using the immunoSEQ Assay, a bias-controlled multiplex PCR. As for the authors' bioinformatics: The number of nucleated cells in each sample was estimated by amplification of reference gene primers within the assay. Sequence reads were collapsed and filtered to measure the absolute abundance of every unique TCRbeta CDR3 rearrangement. For each sample, productive Simpson clonality was calculated as the square root of Simpson's diversity index over productive rearrangements. TCRdb stores this immuneACCESS table with in-frame sequences only. Part of the clones is absent; in the studies checked, under half of the shortfall reflects unresolved V genes, and no reason is known for the rest. V and J calls and clone size follow that table, whereas D and trimming were derived from the DNA. The sample yields 190,000 or so clones; about 90% were counted once. Less than 0.7% of the sample goes to the ten largest clones.

This sequence originates from a man in his fifties or sixties with acute or convalescent COVID-19. The V gene is TRBV2 and the J gene is TRBJ1-6; the D gene assignment is ambiguous. Input material: peripheral blood. Read as DNA, the sequence is TGTGCCAGCAGTGAAAACTGGAGGAATTCACCCCTCCACTTT. Translated, this is CASSENWRNSPLHF.